These T cell receptor beta chains were read from a single sample in a study of monozygotic twins with inflammatory bowel disease. TCRdb re-called the 5' RACE reads; every CDR3 protein appears as one record, without DNA. The table for this sample gives 93,000 or so distinct CDR3 sequences. The sequenced sample consisted of blood. These receptor sequences come from a human donor with ulcerative colitis or Crohn's disease, or a healthy co-twin of an affected twin (not recorded which). Both conserved end residues are part of each CDR3. Fields, in order: CDR3 protein, J gene, V gene.

CDR3aa: CASSPRGYTEAFF
j_gene: TRBJ1-1
v_gene: TRBV11-1

CDR3aa: CSARAGTLAFEQYF
j_gene: TRBJ2-7
v_gene: TRBV20-1

CDR3aa: CAWRVGGANTGELFF
j_gene: TRBJ2-2
v_gene: TRBV30

CDR3aa: CASVHGGQQETQYF
j_gene: TRBJ2-5
v_gene: TRBV23-1

CDR3aa: CASSQDRNQAWETQYF
j_gene: TRBJ2-5
v_gene: TRBV4-3

CDR3aa: CASSFRRANEQFF
j_gene: TRBJ2-1
v_gene: TRBV5-1

CDR3aa: CASSTDTRYEQYF
j_gene: TRBJ2-7
v_gene: TRBV19

CDR3aa: CSVETAFQETQYF
j_gene: TRBJ2-5
v_gene: TRBV29-1

CDR3aa: CASSLGGIGYTF
j_gene: TRBJ1-2
v_gene: TRBV7-2

CDR3aa: CASSPIGRTGAYEQYF
j_gene: TRBJ2-7
v_gene: TRBV12-3/TRBV12-4

CDR3aa: CSVELVTGRINTIYF
j_gene: TRBJ1-3
v_gene: TRBV29-1

CDR3aa: CASAGVSRQETQYF
j_gene: TRBJ2-5
v_gene: TRBV14

CDR3aa: CAIRRTGVTYEQYF
j_gene: TRBJ2-7
v_gene: TRBV10-3

CDR3aa: CSAREEGTDYGYTF
j_gene: TRBJ1-2
v_gene: TRBV20-1